This paragraph reports one T cell receptor (beta chain). Its antigen remains unidentified. The data were obtained in a study of cytomegalovirus exposure and HLA in healthy donors. The wider study: In terms of ancestry, the Caucasian-associated cluster contained around 79% of the approximately 430 genotyped donors.

General study results and limits: A classifier reportedly called cytomegalovirus status with high sensitivity and specificity. Later work associated 16,951 TCR beta sequences with HLA alleles at 0.05 false discovery rate.

Looked up from germline, CDR1 is LGHNT and CDR2 is FRNRAP. V was cut by 6 bases and J by 9 bases, with 11 bases left in between. This CDR3 region has 11 residues. PCR primers comprised 60 Vbeta and 13 Jbeta primers. The method was immunoSEQ multiplex PCR; TCRdb's version includes in-frame clones alone and lacks a portion of them. Of 95,000 to 110,000 clones in the sample, approximately 73% were seen once. The clonotype originates from a man between 25 and 39 years old in good health and CMV-seronegative. The chain uses TRBV12-5 and TRBJ1-2; D is unresolved. The sequenced sample was PBMCs. CDR3: CASGWGGSYTF. CDR3 DNA sequence: TGTGCTAGTGGATGGGGAGGGAGCTACACCTTC.